This TCR beta chain stems from a study of CXCR3-negative and CXCR3-positive naive CD8 T cells. The CDR3 is 13 amino acids. UMI-labeled 5' RACE yielded the TRB cDNA libraries. TCRdb reprocessed the 5' RACE reads; each CDR3 protein has one entry and no DNA is given. The sample table sets out about 58,000 distinct CDR3 sequences. The rearrangement joins TRBV12-3 or TRBV12-4 to TRBJ2-1; TCRdb outputs TRBD1, but without DNA this stays unchecked. This clonotype was sampled from a human donor in good health. Some clones in this sample may be carry-over from other donors' samples. Sequenced input: naive CXCR3- CD8+ T cells from blood. Sample subset: CD45RO-CCR7+CD27+CD95- naive CD8+ T cells lacking CXCR3 (TNR3-). This chain's CDR3 is CASLGGVANEQFF.